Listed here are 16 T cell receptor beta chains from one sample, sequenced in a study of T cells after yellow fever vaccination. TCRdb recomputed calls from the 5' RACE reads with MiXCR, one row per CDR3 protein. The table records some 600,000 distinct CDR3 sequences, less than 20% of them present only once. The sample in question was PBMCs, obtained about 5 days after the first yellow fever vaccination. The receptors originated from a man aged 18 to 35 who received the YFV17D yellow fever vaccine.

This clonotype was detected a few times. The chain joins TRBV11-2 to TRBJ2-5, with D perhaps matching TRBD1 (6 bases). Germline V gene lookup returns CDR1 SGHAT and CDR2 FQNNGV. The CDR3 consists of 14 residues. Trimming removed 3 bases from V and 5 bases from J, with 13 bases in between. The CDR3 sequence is CASSFRRGAETQYF. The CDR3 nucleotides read TGTGCCAGCAGCTTCCGCAGGGGTGCCGAGACCCAGTACTTC.

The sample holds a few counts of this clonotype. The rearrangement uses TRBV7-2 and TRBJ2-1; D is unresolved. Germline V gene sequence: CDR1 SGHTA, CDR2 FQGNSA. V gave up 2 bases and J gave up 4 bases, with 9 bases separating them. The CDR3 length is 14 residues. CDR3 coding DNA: TGTGCCAGCAGCTTATTGTCTTTATACAATGAGCAGTTCTTC. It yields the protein CASSLLSLYNEQFF.

As DNA, the CDR3 is TGCGCCAGCAAAGCTAGCGGGGATTACGATACGCAGTATTTT. It is translated as CASKASGDYDTQYF. This chain uses TRBV10-2 with TRBJ2-3, with TRBD2 identical over 9 bases. The germline gives CDR1 WSHSY, CDR2 SAAADI. The trim removed 7 bases at V and 6 bases at J, leaving 8 bases unmatched. The length of the CDR3 is 14 residues.

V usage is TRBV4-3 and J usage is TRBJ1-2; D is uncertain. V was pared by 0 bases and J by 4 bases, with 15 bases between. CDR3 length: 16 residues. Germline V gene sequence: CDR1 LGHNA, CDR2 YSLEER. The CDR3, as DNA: TGCGCCAGCAGCCAAGAGATCATCGGTAGCGGCTATGGCTACACCTTC. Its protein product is CASSQEIIGSGYGYTF.

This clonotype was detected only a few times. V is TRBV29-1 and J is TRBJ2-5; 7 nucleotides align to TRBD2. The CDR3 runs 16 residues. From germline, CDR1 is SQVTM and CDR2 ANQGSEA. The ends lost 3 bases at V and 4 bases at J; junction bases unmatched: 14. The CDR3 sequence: CSVEGGAVLWPETQYF. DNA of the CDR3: TGCAGCGTTGAGGGAGGGGCGGTTCTCTGGCCAGAGACCCAGTACTTC.

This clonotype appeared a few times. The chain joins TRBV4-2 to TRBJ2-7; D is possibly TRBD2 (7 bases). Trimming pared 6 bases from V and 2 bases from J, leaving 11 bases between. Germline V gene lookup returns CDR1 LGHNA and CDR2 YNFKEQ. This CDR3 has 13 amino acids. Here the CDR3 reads CASREGGAYEQYF. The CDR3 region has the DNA TGTGCCAGCAGAGAGGGGGGGGCCTACGAGCAGTACTTC.

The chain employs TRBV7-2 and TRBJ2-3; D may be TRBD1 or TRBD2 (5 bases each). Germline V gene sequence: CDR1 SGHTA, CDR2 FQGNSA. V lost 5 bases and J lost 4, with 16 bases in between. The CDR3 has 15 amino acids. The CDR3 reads CASSEWGSGADTQYF. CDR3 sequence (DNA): TGTGCCAGCAGCGAATGGGGGAGTGGCGCAGATACGCAGTATTTT. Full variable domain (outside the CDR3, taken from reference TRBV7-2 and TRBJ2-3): GAGVSQSPSNKVTEKGKDVELRCDPISGHTALYWYRQSLGQGLEFLIYFQGNSAPDKSGLPSDRFSAERTGGSVSTLTIQRTQQEDSAVYLCASSEWGSGADTQYFGPGTRLTVL.

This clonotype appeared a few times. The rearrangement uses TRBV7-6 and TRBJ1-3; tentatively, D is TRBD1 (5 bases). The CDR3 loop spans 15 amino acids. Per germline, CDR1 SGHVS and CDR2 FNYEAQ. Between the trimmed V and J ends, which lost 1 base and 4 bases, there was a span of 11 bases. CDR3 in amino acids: CASSLGQGTGNTIYF. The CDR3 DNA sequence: TGTGCCAGCAGCTTAGGCCAGGGAACGGGAAACACCATATATTTT.

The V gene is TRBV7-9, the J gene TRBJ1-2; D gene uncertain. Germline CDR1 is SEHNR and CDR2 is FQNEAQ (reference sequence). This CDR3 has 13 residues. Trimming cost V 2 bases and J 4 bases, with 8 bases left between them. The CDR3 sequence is CASSLSVTYGYTF. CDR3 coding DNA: TGTGCCAGCAGCTTATCCGTGACCTATGGCTACACCTTC. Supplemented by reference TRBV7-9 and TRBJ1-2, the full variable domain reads DTGVSQNPRHKITKRGQNVTFRCDPISEHNRLYWYRQTLGQGPEFLTYFQNEAQLEKSRLLSDRFSAERPKGSFSTLEIQRTEQGDSAMYLCASSLSVTYGYTFGSGTRLTVV.

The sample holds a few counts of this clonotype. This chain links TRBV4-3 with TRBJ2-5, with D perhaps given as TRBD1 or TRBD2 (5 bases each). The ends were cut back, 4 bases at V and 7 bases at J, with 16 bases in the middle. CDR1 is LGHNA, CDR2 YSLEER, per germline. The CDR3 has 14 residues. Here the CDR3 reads CASSPTRGLRTQYF. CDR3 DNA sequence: TGCGCCAGCAGCCCCACACGGGGCCTCAGGACCCAGTACTTC.

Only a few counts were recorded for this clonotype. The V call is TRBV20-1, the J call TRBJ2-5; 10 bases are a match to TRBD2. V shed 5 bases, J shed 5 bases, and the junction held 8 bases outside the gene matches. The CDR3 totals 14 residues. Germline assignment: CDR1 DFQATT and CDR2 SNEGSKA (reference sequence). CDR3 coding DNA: TGCAGTGCTCGTAGCGGGGGGAAACCGGAGACCCAGTACTTC. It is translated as CSARSGGKPETQYF.

The CDR3 loop is CASAGQSITEAFF. The CDR3 nucleotides read TGTGCCAGCGCGGGACAGTCGATCACTGAAGCTTTCTTT. The rearrangement links TRBV7-9 to TRBJ1-1; 7 bases are a match to TRBD1. The CDR3 runs 13 residues. Germline assignment: CDR1 SEHNR and CDR2 FQNEAQ (reference sequence). The V gene end was trimmed by 8 bases and the J gene end by 4 bases; junction bases not matched to a gene: 7.

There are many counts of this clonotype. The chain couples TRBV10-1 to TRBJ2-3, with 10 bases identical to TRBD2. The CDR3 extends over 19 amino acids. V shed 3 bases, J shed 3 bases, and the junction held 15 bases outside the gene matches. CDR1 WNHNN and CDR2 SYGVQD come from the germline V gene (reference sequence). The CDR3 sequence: CASSDLTSGDDGRTDTQYF. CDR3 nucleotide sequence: TGCGCCAGCAGTGACCTTACTAGCGGGGACGACGGCAGGACAGATACGCAGTATTTT.

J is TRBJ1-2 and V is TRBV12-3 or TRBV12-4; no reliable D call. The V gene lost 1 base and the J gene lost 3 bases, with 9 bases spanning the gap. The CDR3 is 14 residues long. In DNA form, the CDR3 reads TGTGCCAGCAGTTTAGTTATTGGCGACTATGGCTACACCTTC. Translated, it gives CASSLVIGDYGYTF.

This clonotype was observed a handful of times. CDR3 in DNA: TGTGCCAGCAGCCCCGGGGGGGCCGACGGGACCCAGTACTTC. Residues: CASSPGGADGTQYF. The gene calls are TRBV7-9 and TRBJ2-5, with 8 nucleotides matching TRBD2. With 5 bases clipped from V and 7 bases from J, the junction kept 9 bases outside the gene matches. The CDR3 is 14 residues long. In germline, CDR1 is SEHNR, CDR2 FQNEAQ (reference sequence).

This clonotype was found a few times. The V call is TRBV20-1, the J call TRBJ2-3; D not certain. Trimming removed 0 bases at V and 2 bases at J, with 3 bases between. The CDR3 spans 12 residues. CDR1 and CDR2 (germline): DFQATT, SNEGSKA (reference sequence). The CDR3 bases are TGCAGTGCTAGAGATGTCACAGATACGCAGTATTTT. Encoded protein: CSARDVTDTQYF.